This T cell receptor beta chain was obtained from a study of Tregs in tolerant kidney transplant recipients. Study-level findings and limits: Expanding Tregs on activated donor B cells appeared to best identify donor-specific TCRbeta clones. Validation in larger populations is needed because few patients were studied. Biological reproducibility was not directly addressed in this study.

Remarks on this clone: Its specificity is not known.

The nonmyeloablative bone marrow transplants came from related graft donors, with transient mixed chimerism. Unstimulated regulatory T cells (CD4+CD25+CD127-), CD4+CD25- non-regulatory cells, CD4 and CD8 cells were FACS-sorted from thawed PBMCs. The method was immunoSEQ multiplex PCR; TCRdb's version includes in-frame clones alone and lacks a portion of them. Of roughly 64,000 clones listed, around 87% are singletons. The CDR3 sequence is 17 residues long. Losses at the gene ends were 6 bases for V and 3 bases for J; bases not matched to a gene: 15. Germline lookup yields CDR1 SGHNT and CDR2 YYREEE (reference sequence).

This chain joins TRBV5-4 and TRBJ1-3; 7 positions match TRBD1. Here the sequenced sample was CD4+ T cells from blood (PBMCs), taken 6 months after the transplant. The sequence came from a human patient who received a combined kidney and bone marrow transplant. Some T cells may arise from the graft donor. The CDR3 nucleotides are TGTGCCAGCACCTCTGGGCTTGGGGACAGAAGTGGAAACACCATATATTTT. Protein product: CASTSGLGDRSGNTIYF.